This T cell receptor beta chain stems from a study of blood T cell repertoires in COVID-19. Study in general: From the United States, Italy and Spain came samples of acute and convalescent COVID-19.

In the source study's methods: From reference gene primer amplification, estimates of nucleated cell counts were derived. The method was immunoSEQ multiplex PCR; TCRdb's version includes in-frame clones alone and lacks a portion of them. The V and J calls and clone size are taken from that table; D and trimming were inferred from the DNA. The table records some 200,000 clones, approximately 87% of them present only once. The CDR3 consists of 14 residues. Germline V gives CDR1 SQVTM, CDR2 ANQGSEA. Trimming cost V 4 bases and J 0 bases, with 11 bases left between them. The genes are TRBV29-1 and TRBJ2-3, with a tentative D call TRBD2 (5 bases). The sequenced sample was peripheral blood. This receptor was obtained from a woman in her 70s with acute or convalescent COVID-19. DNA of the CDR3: TGCAGCGTTGTACAACGAGGGAGCACAGATACGCAGTATTTT. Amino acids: CSVVQRGSTDTQYF.